The entry below gives a single T cell receptor (beta chain) sequence along with its context. CDR3 length equals 14 residues. CDR1 is MNHEY, CDR2 SVGAGI, per germline. The germline V and J ends were trimmed by 5 bases and 2 bases, with 11 bases remaining between them. This sample is part of a study of PD-1 blockade in mismatch repair-deficient tumors. Clones were read by immunoSEQ multiplex PCR, and TCRdb kept only the in-frame ones, dropping some. The sample holds around 120,000 clones, about 90% seen once. V gene TRBV6-5 combines with J gene TRBJ2-3; D not certain. The starting material was peripheral blood, obtained 70 to 73 weeks after starting pembrolizumab. The sequence was collected from an adult with mismatch repair-deficient cancer. The CDR3 reads CASSRLQVTDTQYF. CDR3 DNA: TGTGCCAGCAGTCGACTGCAGGTCACAGATACGCAGTATTTT.